The T cell receptor (beta chain) under discussion was sequenced for a study of vaccination and CD4 T cells after COVID-19. In its sample, this clonotype was seen a few times. Its antigen remains unidentified. V dropped 5 bases and J dropped 0; count of bases not matched to a gene: 4. Per the germline V gene, CDR1 is MDHEN and CDR2 is SYDVKM. This CDR3 is built from 15 residues. Cultured CD4+ T-cell DNA underwent Oncomine TCR Beta short-read sequencing. TCRdb processed the PCR reads anew with MiXCR; each CDR3 protein has one entry. The table lists tens of thousands of distinct CDR3 sequences, roughly 58% of them singletons. As for treatment: roughly 10-day PBMC culture with coronavirus spike peptide pools or control peptides (ViraFEST assay).

This chain links TRBV28 with TRBJ1-5; 7 bases fit TRBD1. Source material: CD4+ T cells from blood, cultured in vitro. The source is a human donor who had recovered from COVID-19. Here the CDR3 DNA reads TGTGCCAGCAGTGGCAGGGGGTATAGCAATCAGCCCCAGCATTTT. Translation gives CASSGRGYSNQPQHF.